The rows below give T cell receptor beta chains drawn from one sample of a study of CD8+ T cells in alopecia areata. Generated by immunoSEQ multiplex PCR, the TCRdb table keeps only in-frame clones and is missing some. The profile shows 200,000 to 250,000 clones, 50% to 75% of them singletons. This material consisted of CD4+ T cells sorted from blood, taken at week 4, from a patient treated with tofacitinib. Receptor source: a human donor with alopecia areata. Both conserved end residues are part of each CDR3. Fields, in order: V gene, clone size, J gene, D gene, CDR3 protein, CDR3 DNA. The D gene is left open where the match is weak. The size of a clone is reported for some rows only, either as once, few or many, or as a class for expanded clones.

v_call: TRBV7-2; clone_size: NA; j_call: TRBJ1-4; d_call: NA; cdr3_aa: CASSLVYSATNEKLFF; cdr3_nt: TGTGCCAGCAGCTTAGTTTACAGTGCAACTAATGAAAAACTGTTTTTT
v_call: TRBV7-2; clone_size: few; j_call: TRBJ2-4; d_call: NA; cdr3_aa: CASSLAGAGPQNIQYF; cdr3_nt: TGTGCCAGCAGCTTAGCGGGGGCAGGACCCCAAAACATTCAGTACTTC
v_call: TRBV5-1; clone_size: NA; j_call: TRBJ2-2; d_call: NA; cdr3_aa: CASSLGRSMNTGELFF; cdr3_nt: TGCGCCAGCAGCTTGGGCAGAAGTATGAACACCGGGGAGCTGTTTTTT
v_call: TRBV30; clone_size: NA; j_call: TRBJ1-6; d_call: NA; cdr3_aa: CAWSGGGSSYNSPLHF; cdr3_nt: TGTGCCTGGAGCGGAGGAGGGAGCTCCTATAATTCACCCCTCCACTTT
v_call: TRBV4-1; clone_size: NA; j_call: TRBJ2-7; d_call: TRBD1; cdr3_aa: CASSQEPTGGHEQYF; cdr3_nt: TGCGCCAGCAGCCAAGAACCTACAGGGGGCCACGAGCAGTACTTC
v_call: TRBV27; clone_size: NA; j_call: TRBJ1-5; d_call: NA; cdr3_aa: CASRRSSLGNQPQHF; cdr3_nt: TGTGCCAGCAGGCGTTCATCCCTGGGCAATCAGCCCCAGCATTTT
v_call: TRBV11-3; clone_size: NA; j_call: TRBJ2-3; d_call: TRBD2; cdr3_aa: CASSSPWERGVIDTQYF; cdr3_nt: TGTGCCAGCAGCTCCCCGTGGGAGCGGGGGGTCATAGATACGCAGTATTTT
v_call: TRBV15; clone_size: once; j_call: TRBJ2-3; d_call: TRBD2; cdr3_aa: CATGRGTSGSTDTQYF; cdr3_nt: TGTGCCACCGGTCGGGGGACTAGCGGGTCAACAGATACGCAGTATTTT
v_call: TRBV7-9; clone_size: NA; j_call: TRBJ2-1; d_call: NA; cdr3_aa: CASSLSQSSYNEQFF; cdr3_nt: TGTGCCAGCAGCTTAAGTCAGAGCTCCTACAATGAGCAGTTCTTC
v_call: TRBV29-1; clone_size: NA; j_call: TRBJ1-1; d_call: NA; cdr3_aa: CSARSSTDFGSEAFF; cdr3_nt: TGCAGCGCCCGCTCTTCGACGGATTTTGGATCTGAAGCTTTCTTT
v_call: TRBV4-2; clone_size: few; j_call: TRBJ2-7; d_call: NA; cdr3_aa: CASSQVSDVEQYF; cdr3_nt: TGTGCCAGCAGCCAAGTTTCAGACGTCGAGCAGTACTTC
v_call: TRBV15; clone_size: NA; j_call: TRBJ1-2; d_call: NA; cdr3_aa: CATSRQENYGYTF; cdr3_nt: TGTGCCACCAGCAGACAGGAGAACTATGGCTACACCTTC
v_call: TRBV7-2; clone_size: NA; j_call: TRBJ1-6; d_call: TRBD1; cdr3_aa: CASSLALAGGESPLHF; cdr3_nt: TGTGCCAGCAGCTTAGCGCTGGCAGGGGGAGAGTCACCCCTCCACTTT
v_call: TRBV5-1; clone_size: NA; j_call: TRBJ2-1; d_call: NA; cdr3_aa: CASSIGGRAHEQFF; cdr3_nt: TGCGCCAGCAGCATTGGGGGCAGGGCCCATGAGCAGTTCTTC